The 21 T cell receptor beta chains listed next were all sequenced from one sample in a study of OX40 agonist ivuxolimab in advanced cancers. Measured with immunoSEQ multiplex PCR; TCRdb has only the in-frame clones, and not every one. The profile shows almost 80,000 clones, about four fifths of them singletons. The source material was CD4+ or CD8+ T cells sorted from blood, sampled in a trial of the OX40 agonist ivuxolimab. The receptors shown here come from an adult with an advanced solid tumor such as melanoma, head and neck, liver or kidney cancer.

This sequence joins TRBV6-1 and TRBJ2-2; D not resolved. V lost 7 bases and J lost 9, with 15 bases in between. Germline V gene lookup returns CDR1 MNHNS and CDR2 SASEGT. The CDR3 runs to 13 residues. This CDR3 is CASIGGEPRELFF. Written as DNA, the CDR3 is TGTGCCAGCATCGGCGGAGAACCCAGGGAGCTGTTTTTT.

In its sample, this clone was seen a few times. The chain is built from TRBV27 and TRBJ2-6; TRBD1 matches at 10 bases. This CDR3 region has 17 residues. V lost 5 bases to trimming and J lost 2 bases; unmatched junction nucleotides: 6. Germline assignment: CDR1 MNHEY and CDR2 SMNVEV (reference sequence). The CDR3 is CASSRQGARTGANVLTF. DNA of the CDR3: TGTGCCAGCAGTCGACAGGGGGCGCGTACTGGGGCCAACGTCCTGACTTTC. The full variable domain, with the rest looked up from reference TRBV27 and TRBJ2-6, is EAQVTQNPRYLITVTGKKLTVTCSQNMNHEYMSWYRQDPGLGLRQIYYSMNVEVTDKGDVPEGYKVSRKEKRNFPLILESPSPNQTSLYFCASSRQGARTGANVLTFGAGSRLTVL.

The chain carries TRBV7-4 and TRBJ1-5; the D gene is possibly TRBD1 (5 bases). The V gene lost 10 bases and the J gene lost 0 bases, with 16 bases spanning the gap. The CDR3 length is 15 residues. CDR1 SGHVT and CDR2 SQSDAQ come from the germline V gene. The CDR3 here is CATPDTHYSNQPQHF. DNA of the CDR3: TGTGCCACCCCGGACACCCACTATAGCAATCAGCCCCAGCATTTT.

The V call is TRBV9, the J call TRBJ2-7; 7 bases fit TRBD2. The CDR3 is 15 amino acids. CDR1 and CDR2 from the germline V gene are SGDLS and YYNGEE. V shed 0 bases and J 0 bases; nucleotides not matched to a gene: 3. Here the CDR3 DNA reads TGTGCCAGCAGCGTAGGCCTAGCGGACTCCTACGAGCAGTACTTC. Translating gives CASSVGLADSYEQYF.

The rearrangement uses TRBV5-5 and TRBJ1-6; no clear D gene. CDR3 length equals 15 residues. The V gene lost 3 bases and the J gene lost 0 bases, with 7 bases spanning the gap. The germline gives CDR1 SGHKS, CDR2 YYEKEE (reference sequence). The CDR3 DNA is TGTGCCAGCAGCTATGGTAGCTCCTATAATTCACCCCTCCACTTT. It encodes CASSYGSSYNSPLHF.

This rearrangement joins TRBV5-1 to TRBJ2-2; the match to TRBD2 covers 15 bases. Trimming removed 5 bases from V and 12 bases from J; junction bases left unmatched: 5. Germline CDR1 reads SGHRS; CDR2 reads YFSETQ. The CDR3 has 14 residues. Here the CDR3 reads CASRPGTSGGKLFF. As DNA, the CDR3 is TGCGCCAGCAGACCCGGGACTAGCGGGGGGAAGCTGTTTTTT. Together with reference TRBV5-1 and TRBJ2-2, the CDR3 gives the full variable domain: KAGVTQTPRYLIKTRGQQVTLSCSPISGHRSVSWYQQTPGQGLQFLFEYFSETQRNKGNFPGRFSGRQFSNSRSEMNVSTLELGDSALYLCASRPGTSGGKLFFGEGSRLTVL.

The J gene is TRBJ1-1, the V gene TRBV28; 7 bases are shared with TRBD1. In germline, CDR1 is MDHEN, CDR2 SYDVKM. The CDR3 totals 15 residues. V was pared by 6 bases and J by 0 bases, with 7 bases of the junction left unmatched. The CDR3 DNA is TGTGCCAGCAGATTAAACAGGGGCTTGAACACTGAAGCTTTCTTT. Translated, it gives CASRLNRGLNTEAFF.

This chain joins TRBV30 and TRBJ2-2; possibly TRBD2 for D (5 bases). The CDR3 spans 14 residues. Trimming shortened V by 2 bases and J by 0 bases, and 7 bases separated the two germline ends. Germline loops: CDR1 GTSNPN, CDR2 SVGIG (reference sequence). CDR3 in amino acids: CAWSNGANTGELFF. In nucleotides, the CDR3 is TGTGCCTGGAGTAACGGGGCGAACACCGGGGAGCTGTTTTTT.

J is TRBJ2-2 and V is TRBV21-1; the table's D call TRBD1 went unverified against the DNA. TRBV21-1 is an annotated pseudogene. The CDR3 is made up of 17 amino acids. The chain's CDR3 is CASSKYRQGVQTGELFF. The CDR3 nucleotides are TGTGCCAGCAGCAAATATAGACAGGGTGTACAGACCGGGGAGCTGTTTTTT.

V and J are TRBV30 and TRBJ2-5; 7 bases match TRBD1. The germline CDR1 and CDR2 sequences are GTSNPN and SVGIG (reference sequence). The J segment lost 2 bases and the V segment lost 8 bases, leaving 5 bases of the junction unmatched. The length of the CDR3 is 12 residues. CDR3 DNA sequence: TGTGCCCTTGGGACAGAGCAAGAGACCCAGTACTTC. Protein sequence: CALGTEQETQYF.

This rearrangement joins TRBV7-2 to TRBJ2-3; D is unresolved. The germline V gene has CDR1 SGHTA and CDR2 FQGNSA. This CDR3 is built from 13 residues. Trimming removed 1 base from V and 4 bases from J, with 6 bases in between. The CDR3 nucleotides are TGTGCCAGCAGCTTAGGAAATTCAGATACGCAGTATTTT. It encodes CASSLGNSDTQYF.

The gene calls are TRBV4-2 and TRBJ2-1, with D uncertain. This CDR3 contains 16 residues. Germline CDR1 reads LGHNA; CDR2 reads YNFKEQ. The V end lost 0 bases, the J end lost 9 bases, and 18 bases lay between the germline ends. This chain's CDR3 is CASSQDLRSTRREQFF. The CDR3 bases are TGTGCCAGCAGCCAAGATCTGCGGTCAACCAGACGTGAGCAGTTCTTC.

The chain joins TRBV11-3 to TRBJ2-1; 9 bases are shared with TRBD2. The CDR3 is made up of 14 amino acids. The trim removed 5 bases at V and 9 bases at J, leaving 8 bases unmatched. Germline assignment: CDR1 SGHNT and CDR2 YENEEA. CDR3 sequence: CASSPMAGGGEQFF. DNA of the CDR3: TGTGCCAGCAGCCCGATGGCGGGAGGGGGTGAGCAGTTCTTC.

For the CDR3, the DNA is TGTGCCAGCAGCTCTACTAGCGGGAGGGATTGGGGTACGCAGTATTTT. Amino acids: CASSSTSGRDWGTQYF. This chain uses TRBV7-3 with TRBJ2-3, with 13 bases fitting TRBD2. Germline V gene lookup returns CDR1 SGHTA and CDR2 FQGTGA. V lost 4 bases, J lost 8 bases, and 9 bases stayed unmatched. The CDR3 runs to 16 residues.

This clone was recorded only once. The genes are TRBV27 and TRBJ1-6, with TRBD1 as a possible D gene (5 bases). V was pared by 4 bases and J by 9 bases, with 16 bases between. The CDR3 runs to 15 residues. Germline V gives CDR1 MNHEY, CDR2 SMNVEV (reference sequence). As DNA, the CDR3 is TGTGCCAGCAGTTGGGAGGGGACTGGTGTTTCACCCCTCCACTTT. Translating gives CASSWEGTGVSPLHF.

This chain joins TRBV13 and TRBJ2-1; D ambiguous. The CDR3 is 13 residues long. CDR1 is PRHDT and CDR2 is FYEKMQ in the germline V gene (reference sequence). V was trimmed by 1 base and J by 6 bases, leaving 7 bases between them. In nucleotides, the CDR3 is TGTGCCAGCAGCTTAGAAAGGTTCAATGAGCAGTTCTTC. Amino acids: CASSLERFNEQFF.

The V call is TRBV5-6, the J call TRBJ1-4; D is ambiguous. The germline CDR1 and CDR2 sequences are SGHDT and YYEEEE. V gave up 5 bases and J gave up 0 bases, with 11 bases separating them. The CDR3 loop spans 15 amino acids. The CDR3 sequence: CASSRGVATNEKLFF. Here the CDR3 DNA reads TGTGCCAGCAGTCGTGGGGTTGCAACTAATGAAAAACTGTTTTTT. Using reference TRBV5-6 and TRBJ1-4 for the parts outside the CDR3, the full variable domain is DAGVTQSPTHLIKTRGQQVTLRCSPKSGHDTVSWYQQALGQGPQFIFQYYEEEERQRGNFPDRFSGHQFPNYSSELNVNALLLGDSALYLCASSRGVATNEKLFFGSGTQLSVL.

The V call is TRBV29-1, the J call TRBJ1-1; 7 bases match TRBD1. The germline V gene encodes CDR1 SQVTM and CDR2 ANQGSEA. V lost 3 bases and J lost 5; bases outside the gene matches: 6. CDR3 length: 13 amino acids. The CDR3 here is CSVEGQGGTEAFF. In nucleotides, the CDR3 is TGCAGCGTTGAGGGGCAGGGGGGGACTGAAGCTTTCTTT.

The V and J genes are TRBV30 and TRBJ1-6; no clear D. Germline V gene sequence: CDR1 GTSNPN, CDR2 SVGIG (reference sequence). Trimming took off 3 bases at V and 0 bases at J, with 9 bases between the two ends. CDR3 size: 15 residues. The CDR3: CAWRRISSYNSPLHF. For the CDR3, the DNA is TGTGCCTGGAGACGGATTAGCTCCTATAATTCACCCCTCCACTTT. Full variable domain (missing parts from reference TRBV30 and TRBJ1-6): SQTIHQWPATLVQPVGSPLSLECTVEGTSNPNLYWYRQAAGRGLQLLFYSVGIGQISSEVPQNLSASRPQDRQFILSSKKLLLSDSGFYLCAWRRISSYNSPLHFGNGTRLTVT.

The chain combines TRBV19 with TRBJ1-2; D is perhaps TRBD1 (5 bases). CDR1 is LNHDA, CDR2 SQIVND, per germline (reference sequence). CDR3 length equals 11 residues. With 7 bases removed from V and 2 bases from J, the gap between germline ends came to 5 bases. The CDR3 DNA reads as TGTGCCAGTACAGGGAACTATGGCTACACCTTC. This codes for CASTGNYGYTF.

The genes are TRBV5-6 and TRBJ1-2; D perhaps matches TRBD1 (6 bases). CDR1 SGHDT and CDR2 YYEEEE come from the germline V gene. Trimming pared 2 bases from V and 2 bases from J, leaving 7 bases between. The CDR3 is made up of 13 amino acids. CDR3 nucleotide sequence: TGTGCCAGCAGCTTTGGGGGCAACTATGGCTACACCTTC. Translating it yields CASSFGGNYGYTF.